This T cell receptor beta chain stems from a study of beta chain features in type 1 diabetes. The sample holds a few counts of this clone. Expressed TCRB transcripts were sequenced, since all the RNA that had been isolated was reverse transcribed. Assay: immunoSEQ multiplex PCR; the TCRdb copy retains only in-frame clones and omits some. Among about 620,000 clones listed, around 15% were seen once. V lost 4 bases and J lost 6, with 13 bases in between. Germline CDR1 reads MNHEY; CDR2 reads SMNVEV (reference sequence). CDR3 length: 14 amino acids. The sequenced material came from naive CD4+ T cells from blood. This chain links TRBV27 with TRBJ2-1; tentatively, D is TRBD1 (6 bases). This receptor was taken from a man younger than 30 in good health. The DNA for the CDR3 is TGTGCCAGCAGTTACAGGGAACGGGGCAATGAGCAGTTCTTC. As protein: CASSYRERGNEQFF.